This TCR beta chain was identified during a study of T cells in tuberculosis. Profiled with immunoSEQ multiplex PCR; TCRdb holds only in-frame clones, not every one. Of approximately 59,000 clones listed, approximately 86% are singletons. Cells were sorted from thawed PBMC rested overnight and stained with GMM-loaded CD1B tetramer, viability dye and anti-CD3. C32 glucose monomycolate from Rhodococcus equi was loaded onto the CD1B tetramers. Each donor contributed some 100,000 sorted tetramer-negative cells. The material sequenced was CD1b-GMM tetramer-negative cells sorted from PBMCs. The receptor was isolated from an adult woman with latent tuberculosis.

CDR3 nucleotides: TGTGCCAGCAGTTTTCTCCAGGGCAATAATTCACCCCTCCACTTT. Its protein is CASSFLQGNNSPLHF. The rearrangement links TRBV28 to TRBJ1-6; maybe TRBD1 (5 bases). Germline V CDR1 and CDR2: MDHEN, SYDVKM. CDR3 length: 15 amino acids. The germline V and J ends were trimmed by 3 bases and 5 bases, with 11 bases remaining between them.